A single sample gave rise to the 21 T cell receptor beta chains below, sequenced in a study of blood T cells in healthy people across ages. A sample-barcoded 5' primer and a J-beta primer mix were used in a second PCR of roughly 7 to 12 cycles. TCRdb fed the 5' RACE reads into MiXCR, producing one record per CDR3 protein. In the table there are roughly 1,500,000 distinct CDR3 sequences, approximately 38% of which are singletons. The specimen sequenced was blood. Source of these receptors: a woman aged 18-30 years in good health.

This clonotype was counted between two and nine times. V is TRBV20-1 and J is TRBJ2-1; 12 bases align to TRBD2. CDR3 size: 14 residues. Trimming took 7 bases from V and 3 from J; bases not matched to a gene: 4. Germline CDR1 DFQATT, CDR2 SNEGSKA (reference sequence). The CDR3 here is CSVLAGGGYNEQFF. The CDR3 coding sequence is TGCAGTGTCCTAGCGGGAGGGGGCTACAATGAGCAGTTCTTC.

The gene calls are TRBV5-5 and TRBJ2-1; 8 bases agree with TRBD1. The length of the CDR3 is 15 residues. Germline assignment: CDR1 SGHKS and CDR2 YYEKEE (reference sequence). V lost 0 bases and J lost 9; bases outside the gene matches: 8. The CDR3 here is CASSLGQGLQVEQFF. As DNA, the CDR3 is TGTGCCAGCAGCTTGGGACAGGGGTTGCAGGTTGAGCAGTTCTTC.

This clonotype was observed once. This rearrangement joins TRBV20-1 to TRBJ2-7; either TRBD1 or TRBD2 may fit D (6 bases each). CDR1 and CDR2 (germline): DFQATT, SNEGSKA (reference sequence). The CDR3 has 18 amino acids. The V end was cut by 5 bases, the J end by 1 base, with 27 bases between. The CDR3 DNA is TGCAGTGCTGGGGCCCACCGGGGGCGAAGTGAACGGTCCTACGAGCAGTACTTC. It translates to CSAGAHRGRSERSYEQYF.

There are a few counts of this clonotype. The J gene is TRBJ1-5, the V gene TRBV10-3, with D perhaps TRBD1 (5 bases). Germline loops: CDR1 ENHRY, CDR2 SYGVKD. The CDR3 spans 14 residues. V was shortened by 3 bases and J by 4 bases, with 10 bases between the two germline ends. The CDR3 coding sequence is TGTGCCATCAGTGAAGAACGGGGGAATCAGCCCCAGCATTTT. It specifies CAISEERGNQPQHF.

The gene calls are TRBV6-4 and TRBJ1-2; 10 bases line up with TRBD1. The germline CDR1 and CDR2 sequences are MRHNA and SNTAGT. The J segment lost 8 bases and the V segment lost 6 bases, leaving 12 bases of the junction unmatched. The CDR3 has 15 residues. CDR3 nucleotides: TGTGCCAGCAGCAACCGGGACAGGGGATTCGGGGGCTACACCTTC. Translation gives CASSNRDRGFGGYTF.

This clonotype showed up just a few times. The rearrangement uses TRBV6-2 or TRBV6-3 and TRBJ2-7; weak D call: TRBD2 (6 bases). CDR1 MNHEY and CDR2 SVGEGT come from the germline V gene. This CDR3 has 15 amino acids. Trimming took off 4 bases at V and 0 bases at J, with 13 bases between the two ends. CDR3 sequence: CASSWGDGISYEQYF. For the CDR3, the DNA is TGTGCCAGCAGTTGGGGGGACGGGATCTCCTACGAGCAGTACTTC.

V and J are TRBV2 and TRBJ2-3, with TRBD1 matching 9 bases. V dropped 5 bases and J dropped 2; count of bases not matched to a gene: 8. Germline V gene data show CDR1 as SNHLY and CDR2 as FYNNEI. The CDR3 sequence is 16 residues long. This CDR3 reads CASSRGNRGPTDTQYF. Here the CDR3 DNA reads TGTGCCAGCAGTCGAGGGAACAGGGGGCCCACAGATACGCAGTATTTT.

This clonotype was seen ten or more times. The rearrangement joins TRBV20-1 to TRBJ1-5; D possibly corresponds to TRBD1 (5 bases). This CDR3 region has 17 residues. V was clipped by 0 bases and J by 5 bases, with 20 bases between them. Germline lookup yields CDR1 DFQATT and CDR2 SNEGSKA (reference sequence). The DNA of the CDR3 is TGCAGTGCTAGAGATCCCGCAGGGTCGTTGGCGGATCAGCCCCAGCATTTT. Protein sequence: CSARDPAGSLADQPQHF.

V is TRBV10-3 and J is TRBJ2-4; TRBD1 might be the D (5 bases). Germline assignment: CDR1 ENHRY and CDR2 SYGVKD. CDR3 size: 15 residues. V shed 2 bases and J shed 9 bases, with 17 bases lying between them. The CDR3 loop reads CAISEGREVSTIQYF. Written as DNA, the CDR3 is TGTGCCATCAGTGAGGGCAGGGAAGTGTCCACCATTCAGTACTTC.

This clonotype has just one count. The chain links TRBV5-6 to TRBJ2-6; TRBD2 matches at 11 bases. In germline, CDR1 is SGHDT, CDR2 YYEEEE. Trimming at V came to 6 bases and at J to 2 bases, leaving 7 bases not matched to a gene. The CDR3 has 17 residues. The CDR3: CASTTIAGGTGANVLTF. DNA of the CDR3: TGTGCCAGCACGACCATAGCGGGAGGGACTGGGGCCAACGTCCTGACTTTC. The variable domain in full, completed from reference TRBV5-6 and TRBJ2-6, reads DAGVTQSPTHLIKTRGQQVTLRCSPKSGHDTVSWYQQALGQGPQFIFQYYEEEERQRGNFPDRFSGHQFPNYSSELNVNALLLGDSALYLCASTTIAGGTGANVLTFGAGSRLTVL.

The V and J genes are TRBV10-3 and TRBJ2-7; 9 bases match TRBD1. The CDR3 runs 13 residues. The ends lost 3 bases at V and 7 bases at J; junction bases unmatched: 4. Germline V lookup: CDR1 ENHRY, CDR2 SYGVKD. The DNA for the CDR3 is TGTGCCATCAGTGAACAGGGGGCCGGTGAGCAGTACTTC. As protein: CAISEQGAGEQYF.

CDR3 amino acids: CASSESRLAGVSTDTQYF. Written as DNA, the CDR3 is TGTGCCAGCAGTGAATCAAGACTAGCGGGGGTGAGCACAGATACGCAGTATTTT. The chain joins TRBV2 to TRBJ2-3, with 12 bases lining up with TRBD2. J lost 0 bases, V lost 2 bases, and 6 bases had no gene match. This CDR3 region has 18 residues. Germline V lookup: CDR1 SNHLY, CDR2 FYNNEI.

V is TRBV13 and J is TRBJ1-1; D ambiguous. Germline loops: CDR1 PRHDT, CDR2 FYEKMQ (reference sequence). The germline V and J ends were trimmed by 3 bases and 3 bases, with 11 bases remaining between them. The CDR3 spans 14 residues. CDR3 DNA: TGTGCCAGCAGCTTTCAAACTGGGTACACTGAAGCTTTCTTT. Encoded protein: CASSFQTGYTEAFF.

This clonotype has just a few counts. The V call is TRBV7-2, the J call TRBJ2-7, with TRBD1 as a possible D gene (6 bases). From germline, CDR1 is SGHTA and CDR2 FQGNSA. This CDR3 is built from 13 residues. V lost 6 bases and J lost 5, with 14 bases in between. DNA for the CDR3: TGTGCCAGCAGACAGGGAGCAGGAGACGAGCAGTACTTC. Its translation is CASRQGAGDEQYF.

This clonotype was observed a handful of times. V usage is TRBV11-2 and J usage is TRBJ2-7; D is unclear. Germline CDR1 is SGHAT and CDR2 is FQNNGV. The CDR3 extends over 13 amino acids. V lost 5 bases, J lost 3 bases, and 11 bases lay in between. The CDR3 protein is CASSPYPSYEQYF. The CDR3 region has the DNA TGTGCCAGCAGCCCATACCCTAGCTACGAGCAGTACTTC. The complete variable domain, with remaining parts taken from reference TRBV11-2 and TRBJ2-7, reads EAGVAQSPRYKIIEKRQSVAFWCNPISGHATLYWYQQILGQGPKLLIQFQNNGVVDDSQLPKDRFSAERLKGVDSTLKIQPAKLEDSAVYLCASSPYPSYEQYFGPGTRLTVT.

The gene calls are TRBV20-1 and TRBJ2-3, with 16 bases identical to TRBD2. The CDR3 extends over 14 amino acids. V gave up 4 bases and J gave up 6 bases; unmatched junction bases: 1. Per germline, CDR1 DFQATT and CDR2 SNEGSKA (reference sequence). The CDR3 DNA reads TGCAGTGCTACGGGACTAGCGGGAGGGGATACGCAGTATTTT. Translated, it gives CSATGLAGGDTQYF.

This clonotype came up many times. The CDR3 DNA reads TGTGCCAGCAGTTCCGGGACTAGGAATGAGCAGTTCTTC. It encodes CASSSGTRNEQFF. The chain combines TRBV27 with TRBJ2-1, with 8 bases aligning to TRBD2. Trimming at V came to 4 bases and at J to 7 bases, leaving 3 bases not matched to a gene. In germline, CDR1 is MNHEY, CDR2 SMNVEV (reference sequence). This CDR3 is 13 amino acids long.

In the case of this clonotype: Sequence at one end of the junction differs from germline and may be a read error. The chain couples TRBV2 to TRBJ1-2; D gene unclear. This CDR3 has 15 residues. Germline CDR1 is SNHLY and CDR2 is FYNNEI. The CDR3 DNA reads TGTGCCAGCAGGGTCTTGACGGACTCTAACTATGACTACACCTTC. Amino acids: CASRVLTDSNYDYTF. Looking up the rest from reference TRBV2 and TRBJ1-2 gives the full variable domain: EPEVTQTPSHQVTQMGQEVILRCVPISNHLYFYWYRQILGQKVEFLVSFYNNEISEKSEIFDDQFSVERPDGSNFTLKIRSTKLEDSAMYFCASRVLTDSNYDYTFGSGTRLTVV.

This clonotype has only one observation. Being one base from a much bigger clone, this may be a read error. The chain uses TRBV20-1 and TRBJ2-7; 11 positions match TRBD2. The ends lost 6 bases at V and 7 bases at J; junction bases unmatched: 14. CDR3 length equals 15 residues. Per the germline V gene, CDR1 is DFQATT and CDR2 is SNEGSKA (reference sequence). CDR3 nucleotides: TGCAGTGCGCCCGCGGTAGCGGGGGGGTACAGTGAGCAGTACTTC. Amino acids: CSAPAVAGGYSEQYF.

The CDR3 DNA reads as TGTGCCAGCAGTTCCCAGGGGACAGCCTACGAGCAGTACTTC. Translation: CASSSQGTAYEQYF. V usage is TRBV28 and J usage is TRBJ2-7; 7 nucleotides line up with TRBD1. The CDR3 sequence is 14 residues long. The trim removed 4 bases at V and 2 bases at J, leaving 5 bases unmatched. Germline CDR1 MDHEN, CDR2 SYDVKM.

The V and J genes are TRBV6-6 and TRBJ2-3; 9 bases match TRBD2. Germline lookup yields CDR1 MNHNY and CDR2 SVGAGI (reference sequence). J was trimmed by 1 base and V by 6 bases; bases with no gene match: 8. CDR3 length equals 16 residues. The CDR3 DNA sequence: TGTGCCAGCAGCCGGATAGCGGGAGTAGGCACAGATACGCAGTATTTT. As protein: CASSRIAGVGTDTQYF.